This is a list of T cell receptor beta chains from one sample in a study of blood T cell repertoires in COVID-19. Sequenced by immunoSEQ multiplex PCR; TCRdb stores in-frame clones only, minus some. Among 100,000 to 150,000 clones listed, around nine tenths were seen once. The sample taken for sequencing was peripheral blood. The receptors derive from a man between 60 and 70 years old with COVID-19, enrolled during active disease. Each CDR3 is given with its conserved first and last residue. Each record gives: V gene, CDR3 length, J gene, clone size, D gene, CDR3 DNA, CDR3 protein. The D gene is left open where the match is weak. A clone size is listed for some rows: how often the clone was seen (once, few, many), or a class if it is expanded.

v_gene: TRBV18; len: 12; j_gene: TRBJ2-1; abundance: -; d_gene: -; CDR3nt: TGTGCCAGCTCGGAGGGCGTGGATGAGCAGTTCTTC; CDR3aa: CASSEGVDEQFF
v_gene: TRBV9; len: 15; j_gene: TRBJ2-7; abundance: -; d_gene: -; CDR3nt: TGTGCCAGCAGCGTAGGCCGGGGTATCTACTACGAGCAGTACTTC; CDR3aa: CASSVGRGIYYEQYF
v_gene: TRBV5-1; len: 13; j_gene: TRBJ2-1; abundance: once; d_gene: -; CDR3nt: TGCGCCAGCAGCCCCGGGGGGCGCAATGAGCAGTTCTTC; CDR3aa: CASSPGGRNEQFF
v_gene: TRBV27; len: 16; j_gene: TRBJ2-3; abundance: -; d_gene: -; CDR3nt: TGTGCCAGCAGTTTTGAGACAGGGAGGTTATCAGATACGCAGTATTTT; CDR3aa: CASSFETGRLSDTQYF
v_gene: TRBV3-1/TRBV3-2; len: 15; j_gene: TRBJ2-7; abundance: -; d_gene: TRBD2; CDR3nt: TGTGCCAGCAGCCAAGATACTAGTTCGCGGGGGGAGCAGTACTTC; CDR3aa: CASSQDTSSRGEQYF
v_gene: TRBV6-5; len: 14; j_gene: TRBJ2-3; abundance: -; d_gene: -; CDR3nt: TGTGCCAGCAGCCAAGCGAGTGGCACAGATACGCAGTATTTT; CDR3aa: CASSQASGTDTQYF
v_gene: TRBV12-3/TRBV12-4; len: 12; j_gene: TRBJ1-2; abundance: few; d_gene: -; CDR3nt: TGTGCCGCCAGGGCAGGGAACTATGGCTACACCTTC; CDR3aa: CAARAGNYGYTF
v_gene: TRBV10-3; len: 15; j_gene: TRBJ2-7; abundance: once; d_gene: -; CDR3nt: TGTGCCATCAGTGGGGGGACAAACCTAGCATCCGAGCAGTACTTC; CDR3aa: CAISGGTNLASEQYF
v_gene: TRBV3-1/TRBV3-2; len: 14; j_gene: TRBJ1-1; abundance: -; d_gene: -; CDR3nt: TGTGCCAGCAGCCCTGGACTGGGGAACACTGAAGCTTTCTTT; CDR3aa: CASSPGLGNTEAFF
v_gene: TRBV18; len: 15; j_gene: TRBJ1-5; abundance: -; d_gene: TRBD1; CDR3nt: TGTGCCAGCTCACCCGCGGGACAGGCATCTCAGCCCCAGCATTTT; CDR3aa: CASSPAGQASQPQHF
v_gene: TRBV10-3; len: 15; j_gene: TRBJ2-6; abundance: -; d_gene: -; CDR3nt: TGTGCCATCAGTGAGTCCCACTCTGGGGCCAACGTCCTGACTTTC; CDR3aa: CAISESHSGANVLTF
v_gene: TRBV27; len: 16; j_gene: TRBJ2-3; abundance: -; d_gene: TRBD1; CDR3nt: TGTGCCAGCAGTTTATCGGGGGAAACAGGGGACGGTGCGCAGTATTTT; CDR3aa: CASSLSGETGDGAQYF
v_gene: TRBV28; len: 12; j_gene: TRBJ1-1; abundance: -; d_gene: -; CDR3nt: TGTGCCAGCAGGGTCGGATGGGCCGAAGCTTTCTTT; CDR3aa: CASRVGWAEAFF
v_gene: TRBV6-5; len: 15; j_gene: TRBJ2-3; abundance: -; d_gene: TRBD2; CDR3nt: TGTGCCACCCAGTCTAGCGGGGTCCTCACAGATACGCAGTATTTT; CDR3aa: CATQSSGVLTDTQYF
v_gene: TRBV12-3/TRBV12-4; len: 12; j_gene: TRBJ1-1; abundance: -; d_gene: -; CDR3nt: TGTGCCAGCAGTTTCAACAGGGCTGAAGCTTTCTTT; CDR3aa: CASSFNRAEAFF
v_gene: TRBV30; len: 16; j_gene: TRBJ1-6; abundance: -; d_gene: TRBD1; CDR3nt: TGTGCCTGGAGTCCCGGACAGGGGGTCGGTAATTCACCCCTCCACTTT; CDR3aa: CAWSPGQGVGNSPLHF
v_gene: TRBV15; len: 14; j_gene: TRBJ1-6; abundance: -; d_gene: -; CDR3nt: TGTGCCACCAGCAGAGACCAGGGAAATTCACCCCTCCACTTT; CDR3aa: CATSRDQGNSPLHF
v_gene: TRBV27; len: 14; j_gene: TRBJ1-2; abundance: -; d_gene: -; CDR3nt: TGTGCCAGCAGTTTAGGACTAATGGGCTATGGCTACACCTTC; CDR3aa: CASSLGLMGYGYTF
v_gene: TRBV11-2; len: 15; j_gene: TRBJ1-1; abundance: -; d_gene: -; CDR3nt: TGTGCCAGCAGCTTACTTCGGGGGGTCGTCCGAGAAGCTTTCTTT; CDR3aa: CASSLLRGVVREAFF
v_gene: TRBV23-1; len: 15; j_gene: TRBJ1-1; abundance: -; d_gene: -; CDR3nt: TGCGCCAGCAGTCAACTGACCAGGGATGAGGATGAAGCTTTCTTT; CDR3aa: CASSQLTRDEDEAFF
v_gene: TRBV28; len: 15; j_gene: TRBJ1-6; abundance: -; d_gene: TRBD1; CDR3nt: TGTGCCAGCAGTCCGGGACAGGTGGTGAATTCACCCCTCCACTTT; CDR3aa: CASSPGQVVNSPLHF
v_gene: TRBV6-5; len: 13; j_gene: TRBJ1-2; abundance: -; d_gene: -; CDR3nt: TGTGCCAGCAGTTTGGGCAGGGAGGATGGCTACACCTTC; CDR3aa: CASSLGREDGYTF
v_gene: TRBV24-1; len: 15; j_gene: TRBJ1-2; abundance: -; d_gene: -; CDR3nt: TGTGCCACCAGTGACCCGACAGGCACCTATCACCGCTACACCTTC; CDR3aa: CATSDPTGTYHRYTF